The clone carrying this T cell receptor beta chain was counted a few times. Its specificity is unknown. This sample also contains other DNA sequences that code for the same CDR3. This sample is part of a study of shared clonotypes between healthy human individuals. Study background: Every donor yielded three CD4 naive, three CD4 memory, two CD8 naive and one CD8 memory plate.

Study results and caveats: It was the few donors that limited the genetic and exposure-history diversity represented. Naive subsets typically showed greater estimated richness than memory subsets.

Method: immunoSEQ multiplex PCR; TCRdb's copy keeps in-frame clones and lacks some. The sample shows about 960,000 clones, approximately 80% of them seen only once. Trimming at V came to 0 bases and at J to 0 bases, leaving 5 bases not matched to a gene. The CDR3 loop spans 17 amino acids. CDR1 and CDR2 (germline): ENHRY, SYGVKD. The receptor was isolated from a man younger than 35 in good health. The chain employs TRBV10-3 and TRBJ2-3, with 8 bases aligning to TRBD2. Sequencing input: memory CD4+ T cells sorted from blood. Subset specified: CD45RA-negative fraction. The CDR3 sequence: CAISESPSGFSTDTQYF. The CDR3 DNA sequence: TGTGCCATCAGTGAGTCGCCTAGCGGGTTTAGCACAGATACGCAGTATTTT.